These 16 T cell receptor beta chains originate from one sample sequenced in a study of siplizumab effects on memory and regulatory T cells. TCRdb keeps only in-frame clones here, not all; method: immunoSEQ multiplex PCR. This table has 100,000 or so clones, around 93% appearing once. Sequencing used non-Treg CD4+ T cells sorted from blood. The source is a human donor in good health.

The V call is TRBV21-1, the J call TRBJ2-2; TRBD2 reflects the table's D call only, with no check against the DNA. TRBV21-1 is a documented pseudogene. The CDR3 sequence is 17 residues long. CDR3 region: CASSKSVGGKGTGELFF. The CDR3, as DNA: TGTGCCAGCAGCAAATCGGTCGGGGGAAAGGGGACCGGGGAGCTGTTTTTT.

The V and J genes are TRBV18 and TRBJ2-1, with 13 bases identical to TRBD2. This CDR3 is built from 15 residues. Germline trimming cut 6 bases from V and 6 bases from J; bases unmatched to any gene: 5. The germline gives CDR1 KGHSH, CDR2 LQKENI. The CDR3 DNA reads TGTGCCAGCTCGCTGACTAGCGGGAGGATCAATGAGCAGTTCTTC. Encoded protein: CASSLTSGRINEQFF.

This chain's CDR3 is CASRKRGSAGYTF. DNA of the CDR3: TGTGCCAGCAGAAAGAGGGGGTCCGCTGGCTACACCTTC. The chain carries TRBV6-5 and TRBJ1-2; tentatively, D is TRBD1 (6 bases). The V end lost 6 bases, the J end lost 7 bases, and 15 bases lay between the germline ends. The germline V gene encodes CDR1 MNHEY and CDR2 SVGAGI. The CDR3 length is 13 residues.

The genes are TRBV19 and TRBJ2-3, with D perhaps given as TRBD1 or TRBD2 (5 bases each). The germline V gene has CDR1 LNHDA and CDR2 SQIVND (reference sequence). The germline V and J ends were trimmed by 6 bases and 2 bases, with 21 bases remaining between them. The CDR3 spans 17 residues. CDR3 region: CASRQTRGPKTTDTQYF. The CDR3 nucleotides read TGTGCCAGTAGGCAAACTAGGGGCCCGAAAACCACAGATACGCAGTATTTT.

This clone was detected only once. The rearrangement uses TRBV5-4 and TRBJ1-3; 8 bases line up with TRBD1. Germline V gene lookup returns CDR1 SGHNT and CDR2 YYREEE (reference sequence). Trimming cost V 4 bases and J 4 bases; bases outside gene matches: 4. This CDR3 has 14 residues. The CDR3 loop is CASSITGGGNTIYF. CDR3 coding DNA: TGTGCCAGCAGCATTACAGGGGGGGGAAACACCATATATTTT.

The CDR3 sequence: CASSGDLTGRDTQYF. The CDR3 nucleotides are TGTGCCAGCAGTGGTGACCTGACAGGGAGAGATACGCAGTATTTT. This chain links TRBV2 with TRBJ2-3, with 7 bases lining up with TRBD1. Germline V gives CDR1 SNHLY, CDR2 FYNNEI. There are 15 residues in the CDR3. Unmatched junction bases numbered 9, after V lost 4 bases and J lost 5 bases.

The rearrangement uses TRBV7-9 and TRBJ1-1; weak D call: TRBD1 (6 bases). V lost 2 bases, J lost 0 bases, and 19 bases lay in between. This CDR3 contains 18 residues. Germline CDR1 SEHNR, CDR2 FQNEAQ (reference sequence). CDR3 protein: CASSLRAGGEVVNTEAFF. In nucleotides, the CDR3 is TGTGCCAGCAGCTTAAGGGCGGGGGGCGAAGTTGTGAACACTGAAGCTTTCTTT.

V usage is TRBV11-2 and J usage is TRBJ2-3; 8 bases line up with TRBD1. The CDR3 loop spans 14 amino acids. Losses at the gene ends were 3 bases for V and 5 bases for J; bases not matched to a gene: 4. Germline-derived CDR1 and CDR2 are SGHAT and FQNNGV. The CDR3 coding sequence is TGTGCCAGCAGCTTTCAGGGGGCTGGAGATACGCAGTATTTT. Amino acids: CASSFQGAGDTQYF.

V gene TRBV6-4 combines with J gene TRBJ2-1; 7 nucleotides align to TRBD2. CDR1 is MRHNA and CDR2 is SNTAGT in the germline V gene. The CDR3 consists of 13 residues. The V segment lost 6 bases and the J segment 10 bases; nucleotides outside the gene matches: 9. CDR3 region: CASSWETSSEQFF. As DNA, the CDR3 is TGTGCCAGCAGCTGGGAGACTAGCAGCGAGCAGTTCTTC.

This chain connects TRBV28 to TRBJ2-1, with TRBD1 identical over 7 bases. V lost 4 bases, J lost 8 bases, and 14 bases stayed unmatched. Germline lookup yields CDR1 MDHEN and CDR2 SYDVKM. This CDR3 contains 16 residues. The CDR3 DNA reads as TGTGCCAGCAGTTCATATGACAGGGCCAAGGGGGATGAGCAGTTCTTC. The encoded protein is CASSSYDRAKGDEQFF.

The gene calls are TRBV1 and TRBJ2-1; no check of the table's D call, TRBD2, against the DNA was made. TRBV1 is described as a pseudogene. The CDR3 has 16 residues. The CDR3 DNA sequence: TGCACCAGCAGCCCAGAGGGAGCGGGAGTGGGAAATGAGCAGTTCTTC. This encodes CTSSPEGAGVGNEQFF.

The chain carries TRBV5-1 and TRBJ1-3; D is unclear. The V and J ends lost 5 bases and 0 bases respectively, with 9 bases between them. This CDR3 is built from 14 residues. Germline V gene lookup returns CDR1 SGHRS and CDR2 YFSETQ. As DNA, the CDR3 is TGCGCCAGCAGGATAGGCGACTCTGGAAACACCATATATTTT. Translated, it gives CASRIGDSGNTIYF.

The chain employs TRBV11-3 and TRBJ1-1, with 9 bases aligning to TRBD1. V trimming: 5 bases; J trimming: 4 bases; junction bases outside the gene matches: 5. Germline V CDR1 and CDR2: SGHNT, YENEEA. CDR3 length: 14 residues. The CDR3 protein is CASSPGQGTTEAFF. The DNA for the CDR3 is TGTGCCAGCAGCCCCGGACAGGGGACCACTGAAGCTTTCTTT.

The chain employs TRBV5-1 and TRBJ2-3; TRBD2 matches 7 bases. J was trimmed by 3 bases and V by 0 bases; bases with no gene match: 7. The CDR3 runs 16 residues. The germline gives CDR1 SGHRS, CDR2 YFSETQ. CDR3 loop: CASSLDGGSLTDTQYF. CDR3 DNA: TGCGCCAGCAGCTTGGATGGCGGGAGTCTGACAGATACGCAGTATTTT.

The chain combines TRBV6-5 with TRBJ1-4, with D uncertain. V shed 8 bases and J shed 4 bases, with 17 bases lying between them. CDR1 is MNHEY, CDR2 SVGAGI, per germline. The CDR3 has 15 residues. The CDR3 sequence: CASSPLFSSNEKLFF. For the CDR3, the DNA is TGTGCCAGCTCTCCTCTCTTCTCTAGTAATGAAAAACTGTTTTTT.

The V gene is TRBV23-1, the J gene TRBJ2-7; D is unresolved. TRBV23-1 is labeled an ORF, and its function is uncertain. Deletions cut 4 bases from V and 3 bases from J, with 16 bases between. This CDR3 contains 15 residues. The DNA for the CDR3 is TGCGCCAGCAGTCGACCGCCACGACCCCTCTACGAGCAGTACTTC. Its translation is CASSRPPRPLYEQYF.